This T cell receptor (beta chain) derives from a study of a mutant IDH1 vaccine in newly diagnosed glioma. Across the whole study: Once 4-6 weeks had passed after radiotherapy alone, vaccination started, or it started with temozolomide cycles.

With respect to this clone: Its antigen is still unknown.

Repertoires were generated with immunoSEQ multiplex PCR, while TCRdb's copy carries only in-frame clones and drops some. This table holds roughly 120,000 clones, about 80% found once. Stated time point: week 11, during vaccination. In the vaccine, a single dose held 300 ug of the mutant IDH1 20-mer peptide, along with topical imiquimod. Study results and caveats: The vaccine induced immune responses, and these occurred in approximately 93% of patients.

Germline lookup yields CDR1 MNHNS and CDR2 SASEGT. Trimming removed 6 bases from V and 6 bases from J, with 11 bases in between. There are 12 residues in the CDR3. The sequence derives from a man aged 35 to 55 with glioma. V usage is TRBV6-1 and J usage is TRBJ1-2; D may be TRBD1 (6 bases). The sequences come from PBMCs, collected from a glioma patient whose treatment included an IDH1 peptide vaccine. CDR3 bases: TGTGCCAGCAGACAGGGTTTCAATGGCTACACCTTC. This translates into CASRQGFNGYTF.